A single sample gave rise to the 26 T cell receptor beta chains below, sequenced in a study of vaccination effects on CD4 cells after COVID-19. At the end of less than 12 days of culture, CD4+ T cells were isolated. The participants, recipients of two vaccine doses, got either BNT162b2 or mRNA-1273. For these TCRs, the target antigens are not known. Sequenced by immunoSEQ multiplex PCR; TCRdb stores in-frame clones only, minus some. This table holds 45,000 to 60,000 clones, under 80% found once. Sequenced here: CD4+ T cells from PBMCs cultured without peptide, sampled after COVID-19 vaccination. The receptor source for this set is a human donor who received a COVID-19 vaccine.

This chain connects TRBV6-5 to TRBJ1-4; 7 bases are a match to TRBD1. The V segment lost 6 bases and the J segment 8 bases; nucleotides outside the gene matches: 3. The CDR3 length is 12 residues. Germline-derived CDR1 and CDR2 are MNHEY and SVGAGI. Written as DNA, the CDR3 is TGTGCCAGCAGACAGGGGAACGAAAAACTGTTTTTT. Amino acid sequence: CASRQGNEKLFF.

The V call is TRBV6-1, the J call TRBJ2-1, with 7 bases identical to TRBD2. Germline V gene data show CDR1 as MNHNS and CDR2 as SASEGT. Losses at the gene ends were 3 bases for V and 0 bases for J; bases not matched to a gene: 2. The CDR3 is 15 amino acids. The CDR3: CASSERGNSYNEQFF. CDR3 nucleotides: TGTGCCAGCAGTGAGCGGGGGAACTCCTACAATGAGCAGTTCTTC.

This rearrangement joins TRBV5-1 to TRBJ1-4, with D uncertain. V dropped 4 bases and J dropped 8 bases, with 21 bases sitting between them. Germline assignment: CDR1 SGHRS and CDR2 YFSETQ. The CDR3 is 16 residues long. The CDR3 DNA follows: TGCGCCAGCAGCATACGTGGCCCCGCCGAGGGAGAAAAACTGTTTTTT. This translates into CASSIRGPAEGEKLFF. Full variable domain (missing parts from reference TRBV5-1 and TRBJ1-4): KAGVTQTPRYLIKTRGQQVTLSCSPISGHRSVSWYQQTPGQGLQFLFEYFSETQRNKGNFPGRFSGRQFSNSRSEMNVSTLELGDSALYLCASSIRGPAEGEKLFFGSGTQLSVL.

The chain uses TRBV7-6 and TRBJ2-7; possibly TRBD1 for D (6 bases). The ends were cut back, 0 bases at V and 5 bases at J, with 20 bases in the middle. In germline, CDR1 is SGHVS, CDR2 FNYEAQ. The CDR3 loop spans 17 amino acids. The CDR3 nucleotides are TGTGCCAGCAGCTTAGCGGGCCCAGGGGTTAAAATCCACGAGCAGTACTTC. Its protein product is CASSLAGPGVKIHEQYF.

The rearrangement uses TRBV4-1 and TRBJ1-2; 8 bases map to TRBD1. Germline assignment: CDR1 MGHRA and CDR2 YSYEKL. This CDR3 region has 16 residues. The ends lost 1 base at V and 1 base at J; junction bases unmatched: 5. In nucleotides, the CDR3 is TGCGCCAGCAGCCAAGGAGTCACAGGGGGTAACTATGGCTACACCTTC. Protein: CASSQGVTGGNYGYTF.

CDR3 sequence (DNA): TGTGCCAGCAGCCAAGTGGCCGGACAGGGTGATGGCTACACCTTC. This translates into CASSQVAGQGDGYTF. This chain links TRBV14 with TRBJ1-2; 8 bases match TRBD1. CDR1 is SGHDN, CDR2 FVKESK, per germline. There are 15 residues in the CDR3. Trimming cost V 1 base and J 6 bases; bases outside gene matches: 7.

The CDR3 region is CASSLGSGSMETQYF. The DNA of the CDR3 is TGTGCCAGCAGCTTAGGGAGCGGGAGCATGGAGACCCAGTACTTC. This sequence joins TRBV11-2 and TRBJ2-5, with 8 bases fitting TRBD2. V lost 1 base to trimming and J lost 5 bases; unmatched junction nucleotides: 6. The germline V gene has CDR1 SGHAT and CDR2 FQNNGV. The CDR3 sequence is 15 residues long. Supplemented by reference TRBV11-2 and TRBJ2-5, the full variable domain reads EAGVAQSPRYKIIEKRQSVAFWCNPISGHATLYWYQQILGQGPKLLIQFQNNGVVDDSQLPKDRFSAERLKGVDSTLKIQPAKLEDSAVYLCASSLGSGSMETQYFGPGTRLLVL.

This clone showed up just once. The chain uses TRBV5-1 and TRBJ1-1; D possibly corresponds to TRBD1 (5 bases). This CDR3 has 16 amino acids. The germline V and J ends were trimmed by 4 bases and 1 base, with 17 bases remaining between them. Germline V gene sequence: CDR1 SGHRS, CDR2 YFSETQ. DNA of the CDR3: TGCGCCAGCAGCCGGGCGGGGCCGGGGGAGAACACTGAAGCTTTCTTT. Its protein is CASSRAGPGENTEAFF.

This chain links TRBV6-5 with TRBJ1-5; no clear D. V dropped 6 bases and J dropped 0 bases, with 9 bases sitting between them. The V gene's germline CDR1 is MNHEY and CDR2 SVGAGI. The CDR3 has 14 residues. In nucleotides, the CDR3 is TGTGCCAGCAGATATAGTTCTAGCAATCAGCCCCAGCATTTT. This encodes CASRYSSSNQPQHF.

This chain connects TRBV5-1 to TRBJ1-1; D unresolved. Germline CDR1 reads SGHRS; CDR2 reads YFSETQ. V was trimmed by 2 bases and J by 0 bases, leaving 11 bases between them. The CDR3 consists of 15 residues. The DNA for the CDR3 is TGCGCCAGCAGCTTTTCTTCCGGGGTGAACACTGAAGCTTTCTTT. It encodes CASSFSSGVNTEAFF.

This clone was recorded a few times. This sequence joins TRBV4-1 and TRBJ2-3, with no clear D. Germline V gene lookup returns CDR1 MGHRA and CDR2 YSYEKL. The CDR3 covers 12 residues. V was clipped by 2 bases and J by 2 bases, with 2 bases between them. The CDR3 here is CASSQHTDTQYF. In DNA form, the CDR3 reads TGCGCCAGCAGCCAACACACAGATACGCAGTATTTT.

The chain carries TRBV7-6 and TRBJ2-1, with 7 bases matching TRBD2. V shed 1 base and J 4 bases; nucleotides not matched to a gene: 7. The CDR3 contains 16 residues. Germline CDR1 and CDR2: SGHVS and FNYEAQ. The CDR3 region has the DNA TGTGCCAGCAGCTTAGGTGGCGGGAGTGGATACAATGAGCAGTTCTTC. This gives the protein CASSLGGGSGYNEQFF.

This sequence joins TRBV10-2 and TRBJ2-3; TRBD2 matches 9 bases. Germline V gene lookup returns CDR1 WSHSY and CDR2 SAAADI. After removal of 5 bases from V and 2 bases from J, the junction contained 11 bases not matched to a gene. The CDR3 runs 17 residues. The CDR3 is CASSSGTSRANTDTQYF. CDR3 DNA sequence: TGCGCCAGCAGTTCTGGGACTAGCCGAGCCAACACAGATACGCAGTATTTT.

This clone was seen only a few times. The chain joins TRBV5-1 to TRBJ2-7; 7 bases agree with TRBD1. CDR1 and CDR2 (germline): SGHRS, YFSETQ. The V segment lost 3 bases and the J segment 3 bases; nucleotides outside the gene matches: 6. CDR3 size: 14 residues. The DNA for the CDR3 is TGCGCCAGCAGCTCATCGGGACAGAACTACGAGCAGTACTTC. Amino acids: CASSSSGQNYEQYF.

This chain links TRBV23-1 with TRBJ2-1; tentatively, D is TRBD2 (6 bases). TRBV23-1 is an open reading frame whose function is uncertain. This CDR3 spans 15 amino acids. The V gene lost 4 bases and the J gene lost 7 bases, with 17 bases spanning the gap. This chain's CDR3 is CASSRAGTRANEQFF. CDR3 nucleotides: TGCGCCAGCAGTCGGGCCGGGACTCGGGCAAATGAGCAGTTCTTC.

V gene TRBV7-9 combines with J gene TRBJ1-4; D not resolved. The germline V gene encodes CDR1 SEHNR and CDR2 FQNEAQ (reference sequence). The V end lost 8 bases, the J end lost 4 bases, and 8 bases lay between the germline ends. The CDR3 is 12 residues long. As DNA, the CDR3 is TGTGCCAGCGGGCAAAATAATGAAAAACTGTTTTTT. It is translated as CASGQNNEKLFF.

The rearrangement joins TRBV24-1 to TRBJ2-3; D ambiguous. The CDR3 sequence is 14 residues long. V was shortened by 8 bases and J by 0 bases, with 11 bases between the two germline ends. CDR1 is KGHDR and CDR2 is SFDVKD in the germline V gene. The DNA of the CDR3 is TGTGCCACCAATGACGGCTTTAGCACAGATACGCAGTATTTT. It translates to CATNDGFSTDTQYF.

This chain links TRBV5-8 with TRBJ2-5, with D perhaps TRBD2 (5 bases). Germline V gives CDR1 SGHTS, CDR2 YDEGEE. This CDR3 is 15 amino acids long. V dropped 3 bases and J dropped 0 bases, with 12 bases sitting between them. CDR3 protein: CASSWELGYQETQYF. Written as DNA, the CDR3 is TGTGCCAGCAGCTGGGAGCTTGGGTACCAAGAGACCCAGTACTTC. The full variable domain, its missing parts supplied by reference TRBV5-8 and TRBJ2-5, is EAGVTQSPTHLIKTRGQQATLRCSPISGHTSVYWYQQALGLGLQFLLWYDEGEERNRGNFPPRFSGRQFPNYSSELNVNALELEDSALYLCASSWELGYQETQYFGPGTRLLVL.

The rearrangement links TRBV3-1 (or the pseudogene TRBV3-2) to TRBJ2-5; a weak D match, TRBD1 (7 bases). CDR3 length: 14 residues. In germline, CDR1 is LGHDT, CDR2 YNNKEL (reference sequence). Trimming removed 4 bases from V and 4 bases from J, with 13 bases in between. As DNA, the CDR3 is TGTGCCAGCAGCCGACGACAGGGAGGAGAGACCCAGTACTTC. This codes for CASSRRQGGETQYF.

The V gene is TRBV29-1, the J gene TRBJ2-7; D remains unclear. V was cut by 0 bases and J by 1 base, with 4 bases left in between. The CDR3 consists of 12 residues. The V gene's germline CDR1 is SQVTM and CDR2 ANQGSEA. CDR3 protein: CSVEDGSYEQYF. Here the CDR3 DNA reads TGCAGCGTTGAAGATGGGTCCTACGAGCAGTACTTC.

This chain joins TRBV29-1 and TRBJ1-5; the match to TRBD1 covers 9 bases. Trimming removed 7 bases from V and 5 bases from J; junction bases left unmatched: 6. This CDR3 comprises 13 residues. In germline, CDR1 is SQVTM, CDR2 ANQGSEA. In DNA, the CDR3 is TGCAGCGCAAGGACAGGGGCCCATCAGCCCCAGCATTTT. It specifies CSARTGAHQPQHF.

The rearrangement uses TRBV7-2 and TRBJ2-5; D not certain. The CDR3 consists of 13 residues. The V end was cut by 2 bases, the J end by 5 bases, with 9 bases between. CDR1 is SGHTA, CDR2 FQGNSA, per germline. CDR3 bases: TGTGCCAGCAGCTTATCCCTGGGGGAGACCCAGTACTTC. This sequence encodes CASSLSLGETQYF.

V is TRBV6-1 and J is TRBJ2-1; D possibly matches TRBD1 or TRBD2 (6 bases each). This CDR3 is built from 12 residues. The ends were cut back, 6 bases at V and 14 bases at J, with 17 bases in the middle. Germline assignment: CDR1 MNHNS and CDR2 SASEGT. The CDR3 protein is CASSLTRGREFF. The CDR3 DNA sequence: TGTGCCAGCAGCCTTACTCGGGGGCGGGAGTTCTTC.

This clone was counted only a few times. CDR3 in DNA: TGTGCCAGCAGCGCCGCGATGGGGAACGAGCAGTACTTC. As protein: CASSAAMGNEQYF. The gene calls are TRBV7-2 and TRBJ2-7; the D is unclear. Trimming pared 5 bases from V and 5 bases from J, leaving 13 bases between. This CDR3 spans 13 amino acids. Per germline, CDR1 SGHTA and CDR2 FQGNSA.

This chain uses TRBV28 with TRBJ1-1; D might be TRBD1 (5 bases). Germline values: CDR1 MDHEN, CDR2 SYDVKM. Trimming shortened V by 3 bases and J by 2 bases, and 10 bases separated the two germline ends. The CDR3 consists of 14 residues. The DNA for the CDR3 is TGTGCCAGCAGTTTGCCAGGGAGAAACACTGAAGCTTTCTTT. It codes for CASSLPGRNTEAFF.

In regard to this clone: The sample contains more than one DNA sequence encoding this CDR3. The chain employs TRBV11-3 and TRBJ2-3; a possible D gene is TRBD1 (5 bases). Germline V gene data show CDR1 as SGHNT and CDR2 as YENEEA. V lost 1 base to trimming and J lost 3 bases, with 11 bases between them. CDR3 length: 15 amino acids. The CDR3 sequence is CASSLGQGATDTQYF. The CDR3 nucleotides read TGTGCCAGCAGCTTAGGGCAGGGTGCTACAGATACGCAGTATTTT.